This is a list of T cell receptor beta chains from one sample in a study of cytomegalovirus exposure and HLA in healthy donors. TCRdb's copy holds only in-frame clones and misses some; the assay was immunoSEQ multiplex PCR. The sample carries some 160,000 clones, nearly 80% recorded once. Sequenced sample: PBMCs. These TCRs come from a young woman in good health and CMV-seronegative. CDR3s include the opening cysteine and the closing phenylalanine or tryptophan. Fields, in order: D gene, clone size, V gene, J gene, CDR3 protein, CDR3 DNA. A D gene is named only where the DNA matches it firmly. Expanded clones are given a class, and other clones once, few, many or no size at all.

d_gene: TRBD1; abundance: NA; v_gene: TRBV15; j_gene: TRBJ2-7; CDR3aa: CATSIMDRVHEQYF; CDR3nt: TGTGCCACCAGCATAATGGACAGGGTCCACGAGCAGTACTTC
d_gene: TRBD1; abundance: NA; v_gene: TRBV7-2; j_gene: TRBJ1-2; CDR3aa: CASSLGGTGGQGYTF; CDR3nt: TGTGCCAGCAGCTTAGGAGGGACAGGAGGGCAGGGCTACACCTTC
d_gene: NA; abundance: NA; v_gene: TRBV11-1; j_gene: TRBJ2-1; CDR3aa: CASSVAGVSYNEQFF; CDR3nt: TGTGCCAGCAGCGTCGCAGGGGTCTCCTACAATGAGCAGTTCTTC
d_gene: NA; abundance: once; v_gene: TRBV7-2; j_gene: TRBJ1-5; CDR3aa: CASSLEAGSNQPQHF; CDR3nt: TGTGCCAGCAGCTTAGAAGCAGGGAGCAATCAGCCCCAGCATTTT
d_gene: TRBD2; abundance: NA; v_gene: TRBV4-1; j_gene: TRBJ2-7; CDR3aa: CASSQDASGGLLNYEQYF; CDR3nt: TGCGCCAGCAGCCAAGACGCTAGCGGGGGCCTGCTAAATTACGAGCAGTACTTC
d_gene: NA; abundance: NA; v_gene: TRBV2; j_gene: TRBJ2-7; CDR3aa: CASVSGRGYEQYF; CDR3nt: TGTGCCAGCGTGTCGGGCAGGGGCTACGAGCAGTACTTC
d_gene: NA; abundance: few; v_gene: TRBV5-4; j_gene: TRBJ2-3; CDR3aa: CASSPTSTSSTDTQYF; CDR3nt: TGTGCCAGCAGCCCAACTAGCACCTCTAGCACAGATACGCAGTATTTT
d_gene: TRBD1; abundance: NA; v_gene: TRBV7-3; j_gene: TRBJ1-2; CDR3aa: CASSFKGATGYTF; CDR3nt: TGTGCCAGCAGTTTCAAGGGGGCGACTGGCTACACCTTC
d_gene: TRBD2; abundance: few; v_gene: TRBV7-8; j_gene: TRBJ2-5; CDR3aa: CASGEAGRETQYF; CDR3nt: TGTGCCAGCGGAGAAGCGGGGCGGGAGACCCAGTACTTC
d_gene: NA; abundance: once; v_gene: TRBV7-6; j_gene: TRBJ2-2; CDR3aa: CASSLERYTGELFF; CDR3nt: TGTGCCAGCAGCTTAGAACGGTACACCGGGGAGCTGTTTTTT
d_gene: TRBD2; abundance: NA; v_gene: TRBV4-3; j_gene: TRBJ2-5; CDR3aa: CASSQQGLAGQETQYF; CDR3nt: TGCGCCAGCAGCCAACAGGGACTAGCGGGTCAAGAGACCCAGTACTTC
d_gene: NA; abundance: NA; v_gene: TRBV30; j_gene: TRBJ1-1; CDR3aa: CAWSVLQGNTEAFF; CDR3nt: TGTGCCTGGAGTGTTCTGCAGGGGAACACTGAAGCTTTCTTT
d_gene: TRBD1; abundance: NA; v_gene: TRBV28; j_gene: TRBJ1-5; CDR3aa: CASSEATGGNQPQHF; CDR3nt: TGTGCCAGCAGTGAAGCGACAGGGGGTAATCAGCCCCAGCATTTT
d_gene: NA; abundance: NA; v_gene: TRBV11-2; j_gene: TRBJ2-5; CDR3aa: CASSLGSVSVGETQYF; CDR3nt: TGTGCCAGCAGCCTAGGGTCCGTTTCTGTCGGAGAGACCCAGTACTTC
d_gene: TRBD1; abundance: NA; v_gene: TRBV4-3; j_gene: TRBJ1-6; CDR3aa: CASSHGTGGNSPLHF; CDR3nt: TGCGCCAGCAGCCATGGGACAGGGGGTAATTCACCCCTCCACTTT
d_gene: NA; abundance: NA; v_gene: TRBV7-9; j_gene: TRBJ2-7; CDR3aa: CASSHSYEQYF; CDR3nt: TGTGCCAGCAGCCATTCCTACGAGCAGTACTTC
d_gene: TRBD1; abundance: NA; v_gene: TRBV19; j_gene: TRBJ2-7; CDR3aa: CASSTYRQGGIYEQYF; CDR3nt: TGTGCCAGTAGTACCTACCGACAGGGGGGGATCTACGAGCAGTACTTC
d_gene: NA; abundance: NA; v_gene: TRBV4-1; j_gene: TRBJ1-5; CDR3aa: CASSPDPNQPQHF; CDR3nt: TGCGCCAGCAGCCCAGACCCGAATCAGCCCCAGCATTTT
d_gene: NA; abundance: NA; v_gene: TRBV6-5; j_gene: TRBJ1-2; CDR3aa: CASSYSGDGRGYGYTF; CDR3nt: TGTGCCAGCAGTTACTCGGGTGACGGTAGGGGCTATGGCTACACCTTC
d_gene: NA; abundance: NA; v_gene: TRBV5-4; j_gene: TRBJ2-7; CDR3aa: CASSLTGSGREQYF; CDR3nt: TGTGCCAGCAGCTTGACAGGGAGTGGGCGCGAGCAGTACTTC
d_gene: TRBD2; abundance: NA; v_gene: TRBV5-4; j_gene: TRBJ2-1; CDR3aa: CASSFRGGYNEQFF; CDR3nt: TGTGCCAGCAGCTTTCGGGGGGGATACAATGAGCAGTTCTTC
d_gene: NA; abundance: NA; v_gene: TRBV7-3; j_gene: TRBJ2-3; CDR3aa: CASSLSGIGEGTDTQYF; CDR3nt: TGTGCCAGCAGCTTATCGGGGATCGGCGAAGGCACAGATACGCAGTATTTT
d_gene: NA; abundance: NA; v_gene: TRBV7-9; j_gene: TRBJ2-5; CDR3aa: CASSLARRQETQYF; CDR3nt: TGTGCCAGCAGCTTAGCGCGGCGACAAGAGACCCAGTACTTC
d_gene: NA; abundance: NA; v_gene: TRBV5-1; j_gene: TRBJ1-2; CDR3aa: CASSVMGGDGYTF; CDR3nt: TGCGCCAGCAGCGTAATGGGGGGTGATGGCTACACCTTC
d_gene: NA; abundance: once; v_gene: TRBV7-8; j_gene: TRBJ2-5; CDR3aa: CASSQGRGLQETQYF; CDR3nt: TGTGCCAGCAGCCAGGGGCGCGGGCTCCAAGAGACCCAGTACTTC
d_gene: TRBD2; abundance: NA; v_gene: TRBV13; j_gene: TRBJ2-6; CDR3aa: CASSRTSGASGANVLTF; CDR3nt: TGTGCCAGCAGTCGCACTAGCGGGGCCTCTGGGGCCAACGTCCTGACTTTC
d_gene: NA; abundance: NA; v_gene: TRBV19; j_gene: TRBJ1-1; CDR3aa: CASSGRANTEAFF; CDR3nt: TGTGCCAGTTCAGGCAGGGCGAACACTGAAGCTTTCTTT